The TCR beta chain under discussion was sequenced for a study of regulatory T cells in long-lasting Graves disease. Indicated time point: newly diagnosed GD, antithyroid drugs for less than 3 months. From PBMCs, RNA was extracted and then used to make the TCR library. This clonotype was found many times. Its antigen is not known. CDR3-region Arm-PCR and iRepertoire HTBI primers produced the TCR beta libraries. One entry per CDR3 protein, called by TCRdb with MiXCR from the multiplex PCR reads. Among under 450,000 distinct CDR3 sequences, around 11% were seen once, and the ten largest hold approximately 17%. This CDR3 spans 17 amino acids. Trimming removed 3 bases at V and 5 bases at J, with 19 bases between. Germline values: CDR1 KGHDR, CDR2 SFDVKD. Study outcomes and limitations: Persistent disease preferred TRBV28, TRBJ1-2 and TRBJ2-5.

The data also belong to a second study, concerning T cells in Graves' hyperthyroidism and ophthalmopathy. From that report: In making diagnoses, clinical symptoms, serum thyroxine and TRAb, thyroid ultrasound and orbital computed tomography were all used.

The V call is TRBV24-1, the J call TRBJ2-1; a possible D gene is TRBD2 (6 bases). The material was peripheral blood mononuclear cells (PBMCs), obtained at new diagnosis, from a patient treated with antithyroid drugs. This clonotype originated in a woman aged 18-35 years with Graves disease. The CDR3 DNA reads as TGTGCCACCAGTGATCGAGAAACACGATGGACTAACAATGAGCAGTTCTTC. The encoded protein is CATSDRETRWTNNEQFF.